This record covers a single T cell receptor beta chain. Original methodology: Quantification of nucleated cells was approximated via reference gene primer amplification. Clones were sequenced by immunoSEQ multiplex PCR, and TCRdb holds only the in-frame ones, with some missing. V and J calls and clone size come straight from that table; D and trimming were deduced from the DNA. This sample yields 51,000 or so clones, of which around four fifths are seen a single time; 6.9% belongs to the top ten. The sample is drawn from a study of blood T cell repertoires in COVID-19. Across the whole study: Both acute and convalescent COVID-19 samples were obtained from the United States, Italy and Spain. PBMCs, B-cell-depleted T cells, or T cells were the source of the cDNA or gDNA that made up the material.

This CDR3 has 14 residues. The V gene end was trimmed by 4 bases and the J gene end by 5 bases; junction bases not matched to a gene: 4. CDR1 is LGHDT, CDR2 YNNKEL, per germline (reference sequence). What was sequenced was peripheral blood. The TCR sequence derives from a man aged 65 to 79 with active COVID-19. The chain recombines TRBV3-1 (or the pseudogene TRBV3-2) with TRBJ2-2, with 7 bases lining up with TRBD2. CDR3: CASSRARGTGELFF. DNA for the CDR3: TGTGCCAGCAGCCGCGCGCGGGGGACCGGGGAGCTGTTTTTT.